The clone carrying this T cell receptor (beta chain) was counted many times. The germline V gene has CDR1 KGHDR and CDR2 SFDVKD. The V gene end was trimmed by 5 bases and the J gene end by 4 bases; junction bases not matched to a gene: 3. This CDR3 comprises 15 residues. For ophthalmopathy patients, the Clinical Activity Score was at least 3 and the NOSPECS grade at least 4; duration was under 3 months. The study based diagnoses on clinical symptoms, serum thyroxine and TRAb, thyroid ultrasound and orbital computed tomography. This entry belongs to a study of T cells in Graves' hyperthyroidism and ophthalmopathy. Study as a whole: Peripheral blood was obtained at initial diagnosis, preceding any treatment.

The CDR3 regions of TCR beta were amplified from RNA transcripts. TCR CDR3 regions were first amplified by RT-PCR with HTBI primers. TCRdb fed the multiplex PCR reads into MiXCR, producing one record per CDR3 protein. The repertoire holds a few hundred thousand distinct CDR3 sequences, less than 20% seen once, with 35% to 50% in the top ten. The chain combines TRBV24-1 with TRBJ2-2; 10 bases fit TRBD1. Source material: blood. This receptor was identified in a man younger than 35 with Graves' ophthalmopathy. CDR3 nucleotides: TGTGCCACCAGTGGTGGGACAGGGGTCACCGGGGAGCTGTTTTTT. Amino acids: CATSGGTGVTGELFF.